The source of this T cell receptor beta chain is a study of blood T cell repertoires in COVID-19. At the level of the study: Italy, Spain and the United States were the sources of the convalescent and acute COVID-19 samples. Sample material is recorded as cDNA or gDNA derived from T cells, B-cell-depleted T cells, or PBMCs.

Original methodology: Counts of nucleated cells, estimated from reference gene primer amplification, were obtained. Profiling relied on immunoSEQ multiplex PCR, and the TCRdb table lists in-frame clones only, not all of them. V, J and clone size derive from that table, while D and trimming were established from the DNA sequence. Among approximately 350,000 clones listed, around 89% were seen once. The CDR3 consists of 16 residues. Trimming removed 0 bases from V and 4 bases from J, with 15 bases in between. CDR1 and CDR2 (germline): SGHRS, YFSETQ. The V gene is TRBV5-1, the J gene TRBJ2-3, with D tentatively TRBD1 (5 bases). The source material was peripheral blood. The receptor was isolated from a man aged 35-49 years with acute or convalescent COVID-19. CDR3 amino acids: CASSLEAGLLADTQYF. As DNA, the CDR3 is TGCGCCAGCAGCTTGGAAGCAGGGCTTCTGGCAGATACGCAGTATTTT. Using reference TRBV5-1 and TRBJ2-3 for the parts outside the CDR3, the full variable domain is KAGVTQTPRYLIKTRGQQVTLSCSPISGHRSVSWYQQTPGQGLQFLFEYFSETQRNKGNFPGRFSGRQFSNSRSEMNVSTLELGDSALYLCASSLEAGLLADTQYFGPGTRLTVL.